The rows below give T cell receptor beta chains drawn from one sample of a study of blood T cells in healthy people across ages. One entry per CDR3 protein results from TCRdb running MiXCR on the 5' RACE reads. The sample gives fewer than 1,000,000 distinct CDR3 sequences, about 46% of which show up once; around 18% is in the top ten. Sequences were obtained from blood. These TCRs come from an elderly man in good health. Each CDR3 is given without its conserved first and last residue. Fields, in order: J gene, V gene, CDR3 protein.

>TRBJ2-1|TRBV20-1
SARAYTAYNEQF
>TRBJ2-5|TRBV5-5
ASSHRGEAGGTQETQY
>TRBJ2-5|TRBV25-1
ASSVEEYQETQY
>TRBJ2-5|TRBV5-1
ASSAGTGGQETQY
>TRBJ2-1|TRBV30
AWSVHLSSYNEQF
>TRBJ2-3|TRBV9
ASSPRAGFRTDTQY
>TRBJ2-7|TRBV5-5
ASSLDLAGVSYEQY
>TRBJ2-1|TRBV7-9
ASSLGGLTNEQF
>TRBJ2-1|TRBV2
ASRVRELHYNEQF
>TRBJ2-1|TRBV29-1
SVALSGGGANEQF
>TRBJ2-1|TRBV18
ASSPPTSSGEQF
>TRBJ2-1|TRBV7-2
ASSSSGANEQF
>TRBJ2-1|TRBV5-1
ASSPTGTRGYNEQF
>TRBJ2-6|TRBV5-5
ASSPGPSSGANVLT
>TRBJ2-7|TRBV19
ASRLTSRRSRNYEQY
>TRBJ2-7|TRBV20-1
SARPLTGVTYEQY
>TRBJ2-7|TRBV4-1
ASSPELATRSYEQY
>TRBJ2-5|TRBV2
ASAADRDQETKY
>TRBJ2-6|TRBV5-1
ASSGGQLSSGANVLT
>TRBJ2-7|TRBV12-3/TRBV12-4
ASSPTHAGDEQY
>TRBJ2-1|TRBV29-1
SVPLLGLNEQF
>TRBJ2-7|TRBV7-2
ASSGIPSSGTSGHSYEQY
>TRBJ2-7|TRBV20-1
SARDQQVGPYEQY
>TRBJ2-7|TRBV27
ASSSTGGHEQY
>TRBJ1-2|TRBV6-1
ASRKTGGDGYT
>TRBJ1-6|TRBV5-1
ASSRDRGGNSPLH
>TRBJ1-1|TRBV20-1
SASLRQGRYTEAF
>.|TRBV29-1
SVPSTTGEQY
>TRBJ2-3|TRBV7-2
ASSTRTGGATDTQY
>TRBJ1-2|TRBV7-2
ASSLEGMYGYT
>TRBJ2-1|TRBV11-3
ASSVGEPANEQF
>TRBJ2-7|TRBV5-1
ASPTGTSGLSSYERF
>TRBJ2-7|TRBV29-1
SVTSGTYEQY
>TRBJ2-3|TRBV2
ASRGRTSETDTQY